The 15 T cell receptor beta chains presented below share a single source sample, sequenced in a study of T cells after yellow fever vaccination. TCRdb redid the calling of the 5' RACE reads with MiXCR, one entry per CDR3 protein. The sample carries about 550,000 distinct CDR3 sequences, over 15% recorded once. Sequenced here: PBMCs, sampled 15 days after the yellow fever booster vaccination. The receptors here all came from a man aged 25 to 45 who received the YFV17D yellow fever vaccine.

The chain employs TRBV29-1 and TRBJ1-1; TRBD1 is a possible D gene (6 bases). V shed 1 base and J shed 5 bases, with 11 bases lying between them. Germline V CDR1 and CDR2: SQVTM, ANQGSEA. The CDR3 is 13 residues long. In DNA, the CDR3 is TGCAGCGTTGAAGGGGGGCGCGCAACTGAAGCTTTCTTT. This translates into CSVEGGRATEAFF. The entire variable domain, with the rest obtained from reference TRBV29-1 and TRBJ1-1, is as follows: SAVISQKPSRDICQRGTSLTIQCQVDSQVTMMFWYRQQPGQSLTLIATANQGSEATYESGFVIDKFPISRPNLTFSTLTVSNMSPEDSSIYLCSVEGGRATEAFFGQGTRLTVV.

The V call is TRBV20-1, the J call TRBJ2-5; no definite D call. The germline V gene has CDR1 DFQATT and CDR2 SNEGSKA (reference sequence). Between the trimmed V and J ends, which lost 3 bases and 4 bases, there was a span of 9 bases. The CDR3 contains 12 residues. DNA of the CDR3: TGCAGTGCTAGGTCCACGGCAGAGACCCAGTACTTC. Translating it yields CSARSTAETQYF.

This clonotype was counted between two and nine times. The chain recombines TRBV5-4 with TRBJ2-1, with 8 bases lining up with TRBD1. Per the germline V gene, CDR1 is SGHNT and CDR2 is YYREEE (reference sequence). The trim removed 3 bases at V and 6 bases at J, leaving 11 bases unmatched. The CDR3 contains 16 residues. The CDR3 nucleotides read TGTGCCAGCAGCTCGGAACCGGACAGGGCAATCAATGAGCAGTTCTTC. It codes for CASSSEPDRAINEQFF.

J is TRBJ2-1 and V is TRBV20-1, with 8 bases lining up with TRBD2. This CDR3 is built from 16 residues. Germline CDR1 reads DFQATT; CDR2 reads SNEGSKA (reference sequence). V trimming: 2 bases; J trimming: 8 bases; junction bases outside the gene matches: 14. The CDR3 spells CSARIGARGGRHEQFF. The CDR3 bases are TGCAGTGCTAGAATCGGCGCGCGAGGCGGGAGGCATGAGCAGTTCTTC.

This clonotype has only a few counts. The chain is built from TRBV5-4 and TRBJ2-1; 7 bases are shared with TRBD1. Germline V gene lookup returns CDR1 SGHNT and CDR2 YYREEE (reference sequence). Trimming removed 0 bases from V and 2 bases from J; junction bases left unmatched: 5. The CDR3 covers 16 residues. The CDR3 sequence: CASSLATGQTYNEQFF. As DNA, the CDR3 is TGTGCCAGCAGCTTGGCAACGGGACAGACCTACAATGAGCAGTTCTTC.

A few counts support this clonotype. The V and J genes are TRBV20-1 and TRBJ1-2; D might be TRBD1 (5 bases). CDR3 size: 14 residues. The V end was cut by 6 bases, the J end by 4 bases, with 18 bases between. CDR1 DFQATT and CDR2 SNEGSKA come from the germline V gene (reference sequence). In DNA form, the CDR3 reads TGCAGTGCCCACGAGGGACGCGGGTTCTATGGCTACACCTTC. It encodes CSAHEGRGFYGYTF.

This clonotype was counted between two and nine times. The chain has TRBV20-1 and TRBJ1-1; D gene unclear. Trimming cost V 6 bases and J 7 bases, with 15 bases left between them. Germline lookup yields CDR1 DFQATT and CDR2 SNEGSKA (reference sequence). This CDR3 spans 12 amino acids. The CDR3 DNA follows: TGCAGTGCGACCGGGCCTAACTTTGAAGCTTTCTTT. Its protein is CSATGPNFEAFF.

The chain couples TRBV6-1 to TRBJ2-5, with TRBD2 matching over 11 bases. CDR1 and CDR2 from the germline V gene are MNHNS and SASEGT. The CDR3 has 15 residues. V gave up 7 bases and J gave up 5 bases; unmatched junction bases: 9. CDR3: CASTDLAGGGETQYF. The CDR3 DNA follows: TGTGCCAGCACCGACTTAGCGGGAGGGGGGGAGACCCAGTACTTC.

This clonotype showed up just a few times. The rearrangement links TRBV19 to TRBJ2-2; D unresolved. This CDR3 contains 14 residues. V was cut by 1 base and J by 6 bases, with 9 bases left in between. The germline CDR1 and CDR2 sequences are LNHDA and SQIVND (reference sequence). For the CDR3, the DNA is TGTGCCAGTAGTATAGTGGTTGGAGCCGGGGAGCTGTTTTTT. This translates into CASSIVVGAGELFF.

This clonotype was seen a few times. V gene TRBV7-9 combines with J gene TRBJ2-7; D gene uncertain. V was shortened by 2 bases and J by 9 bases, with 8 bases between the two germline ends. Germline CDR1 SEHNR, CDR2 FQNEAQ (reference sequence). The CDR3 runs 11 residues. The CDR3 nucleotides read TGTGCCAGCAGCTTAAACCGAGCGCAGTACTTC. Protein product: CASSLNRAQYF.

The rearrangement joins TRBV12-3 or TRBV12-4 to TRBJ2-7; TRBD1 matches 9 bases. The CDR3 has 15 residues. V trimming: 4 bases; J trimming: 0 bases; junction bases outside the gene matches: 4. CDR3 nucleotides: TGTGCCAGCAGTTCGGCGGACAGGGGCTCCTACGAGCAGTACTTC. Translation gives CASSSADRGSYEQYF.

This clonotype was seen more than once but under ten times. The CDR3 protein is CASRSRDRATGELFF. In DNA form, the CDR3 reads TGTGCCAGCAGGTCCCGGGACAGGGCCACCGGGGAGCTGTTTTTT. This chain links TRBV6-1 with TRBJ2-2; TRBD1 matches 9 bases. The germline V gene encodes CDR1 MNHNS and CDR2 SASEGT. The V segment lost 6 bases and the J segment 4 bases; nucleotides outside the gene matches: 6. This CDR3 spans 15 amino acids.

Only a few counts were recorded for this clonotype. The CDR3 region is CASEGGNEQYF. As DNA, the CDR3 is TGTGCCAGCGAGGGGGGGAACGAGCAGTACTTC. The gene calls are TRBV7-9 and TRBJ2-7; D is possibly TRBD2 (7 bases). The CDR3 has 11 amino acids. Germline CDR1 is SEHNR and CDR2 is FQNEAQ (reference sequence). V was pared by 8 bases and J by 5 bases, with 10 bases between.

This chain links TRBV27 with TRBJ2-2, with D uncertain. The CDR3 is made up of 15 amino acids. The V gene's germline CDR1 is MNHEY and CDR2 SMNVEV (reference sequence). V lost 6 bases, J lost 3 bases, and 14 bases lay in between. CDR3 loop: CASRPRTADTGELFF. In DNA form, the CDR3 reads TGTGCCAGCAGGCCTAGGACGGCGGACACCGGGGAGCTGTTTTTT.

The CDR3 loop is CSAGHDRETQYF. CDR3 DNA sequence: TGCAGTGCGGGACACGATCGAGAGACCCAGTACTTC. V is TRBV20-1 and J is TRBJ2-5; possible D gene TRBD1, 6 bases. Trimming stripped 6 bases from V and 4 bases from J, with 12 bases between. The CDR3 runs 12 residues. Germline assignment: CDR1 DFQATT and CDR2 SNEGSKA (reference sequence).